The 18 T cell receptor beta chains below were found in one sample sequenced in a study of T cells in tumors after PD-1 blockade. Clones were read by immunoSEQ multiplex PCR, and TCRdb kept only the in-frame ones, dropping some. The repertoire consists of about 25,000 clones, with 65% to 85% occurring once and the leading ten covering about 12%. This sample comprised PBMCs, obtained after anti-PD-1 treatment. The receptors originated from a human donor with basal cell carcinoma.

V and J are TRBV19 and TRBJ1-1; D possibly corresponds to TRBD1 (5 bases). Germline V CDR1 and CDR2: LNHDA, SQIVND (reference sequence). Trimming shortened V by 6 bases and J by 4 bases, and 15 bases separated the two germline ends. This CDR3 spans 14 amino acids. The CDR3 nucleotides read TGTGCCAGTAGCCCATGGGGGTCGGGCACTGAAGCTTTCTTT. Amino acids: CASSPWGSGTEAFF.

CDR3 coding DNA: TGTGCCACGATGACAGGGGCTGCTTACGAGCAGTACTTC. It specifies CATMTGAAYEQYF. The chain uses TRBV6-5 and TRBJ2-7; 8 bases are a match to TRBD1. The CDR3 loop spans 13 amino acids. Germline V lookup: CDR1 MNHEY, CDR2 SVGAGI. The V gene end was trimmed by 10 bases and the J gene end by 4 bases; junction bases not matched to a gene: 9.

This chain links TRBV19 with TRBJ2-3; 9 bases map to TRBD1. The CDR3 is 17 residues long. CDR1 is LNHDA, CDR2 SQIVND, per germline (reference sequence). Unmatched junction bases numbered 10, after V lost 3 bases and J lost 3 bases. The CDR3 region has the DNA TGTGCCAGTAGTATTAATTCCGGGACAGGGCTGACAGATACGCAGTATTTT. It encodes CASSINSGTGLTDTQYF.

The chain uses TRBV5-1 and TRBJ1-2; perhaps TRBD1 as D (5 bases). V lost 0 bases and J 6 bases, leaving 9 bases between the germline ends. Germline values: CDR1 SGHRS, CDR2 YFSETQ. The length of the CDR3 is 13 residues. The chain's CDR3 is CASSLAGDHGYTF. CDR3 DNA: TGCGCCAGCAGCTTGGCGGGGGACCATGGCTACACCTTC.

This clone was seen only a few times. The rearrangement joins TRBV5-6 to TRBJ2-7; D uncertain. Trimming removed 0 bases from V and 3 bases from J, with 7 bases in between. The CDR3 has 13 residues. Germline lookup yields CDR1 SGHDT and CDR2 YYEEEE. In nucleotides, the CDR3 is TGTGCCAGCAGCTTGGATGGGATCTACGAGCAGTACTTC. This translates into CASSLDGIYEQYF.

Sample share makes this clone medium-sized (0.01 to 0.1%). This rearrangement joins TRBV18 to TRBJ2-1, with a possible D match to TRBD2 (6 bases). The V and J ends lost 3 bases and 0 bases respectively, with 9 bases between them. The CDR3 sequence is 15 residues long. Germline CDR1 reads KGHSH; CDR2 reads LQKENI. The CDR3 DNA is TGTGCCAGCTCACCGGCGGGGTACTCCTACAATGAGCAGTTCTTC. Residues: CASSPAGYSYNEQFF.

The J gene is TRBJ2-1, the V gene TRBV2; 14 bases agree with TRBD2. V was pared by 4 bases and J by 5 bases, with 7 bases of the junction left unmatched. Germline CDR1 reads SNHLY; CDR2 reads FYNNEI. This CDR3 comprises 17 residues. CDR3: CASSGLAGGPIDNEQFF. DNA of the CDR3: TGTGCCAGCAGTGGACTAGCGGGGGGGCCAATCGACAATGAGCAGTTCTTC.

This sequence joins TRBV5-4 and TRBJ2-5; D remains ambiguous. CDR1 is SGHNT, CDR2 YYREEE, per germline (reference sequence). V gave up 0 bases and J gave up 3 bases, with 0 bases separating them. This CDR3 contains 11 residues. CDR3 protein: CASSLEETQYF. The CDR3 nucleotides read TGTGCCAGCAGCTTGGAAGAGACCCAGTACTTC.

In this sample, this clone turned up a few times. This chain joins TRBV2 and TRBJ1-6, with D perhaps matching TRBD1 (6 bases). The CDR3 has 15 residues. CDR1 and CDR2 from the germline V gene are SNHLY and FYNNEI. Between the trimmed V and J ends, which lost 8 bases and 6 bases, there was a span of 17 bases. DNA of the CDR3: TGTGCCAGCCGACTAGGACAGACCGTTAATTCACCCCTCCACTTT. Translated, it gives CASRLGQTVNSPLHF.

This clone was picked up a small number of times. The CDR3 protein is CATALDGKGEPQHF. As DNA, the CDR3 is TGCGCCACCGCACTGGACGGCAAAGGCGAGCCCCAGCATTTT. The chain recombines TRBV10-1 with TRBJ1-5; D not certain. Per germline, CDR1 WNHNN and CDR2 SYGVQD (reference sequence). The CDR3 spans 14 residues. With 10 bases removed from V and 8 bases from J, the gap between germline ends came to 21 bases.

The rearrangement links TRBV10-3 to TRBJ1-4; D is unresolved. The V end was cut by 7 bases, the J end by 6 bases, with 6 bases between. The CDR3 is 11 residues long. Germline values: CDR1 ENHRY, CDR2 SYGVKD. The CDR3 sequence: CAITPDEKLFF. The CDR3 DNA is TGTGCCATCACGCCAGATGAAAAACTGTTTTTT.

V is TRBV4-1 and J is TRBJ1-1; unclear D gene. Germline CDR1 reads MGHRA; CDR2 reads YSYEKL. Between the trimmed V and J ends, which lost 1 base and 4 bases, there was a span of 13 bases. There are 15 residues in the CDR3. CDR3 sequence (DNA): TGCGCCAGCAGCCAAGCCAGCGCAGGTTCCACTGAAGCTTTCTTT. It yields the protein CASSQASAGSTEAFF.

The V gene is TRBV7-8, the J gene TRBJ2-5; a weak D match, TRBD1 (6 bases). Germline V CDR1 and CDR2: SGHVS, FQNEAQ. V was clipped by 1 base and J by 0 bases, with 9 bases between them. CDR3 length equals 15 residues. The CDR3 is CASSLGGGHQETQYF. DNA for the CDR3: TGTGCCAGCAGCTTAGGTGGGGGCCACCAAGAGACCCAGTACTTC. The full variable domain, rest sourced from reference TRBV7-8 and TRBJ2-5, is GAGVSQSPRYKVAKRGQDVALRCDPISGHVSLFWYQQALGQGPEFLTYFQNEAQLDKSGLPSDRFFAERPEGSVSTLKIQRTQQEDSAVYLCASSLGGGHQETQYFGPGTRLLVL.

This clone was seen a few times. The rearrangement links TRBV7-9 to TRBJ1-2; D gene unclear. Germline lookup yields CDR1 SEHNR and CDR2 FQNEAQ (reference sequence). The CDR3 covers 14 residues. Trimming took off 1 base at V and 4 bases at J, with 10 bases between the two ends. Here the CDR3 DNA reads TGTGCCAGCAGCTTAGAACAGAGTCGCTATGGCTACACCTTC. The encoded protein is CASSLEQSRYGYTF. Full variable domain (remainder filled in from reference TRBV7-9 and TRBJ1-2): DTGVSQNPRHKITKRGQNVTFRCDPISEHNRLYWYRQTLGQGPEFLTYFQNEAQLEKSRLLSDRFSAERPKGSFSTLEIQRTEQGDSAMYLCASSLEQSRYGYTFGSGTRLTVV.

This rearrangement joins TRBV5-5 to TRBJ1-2; 9 bases align to TRBD1. From germline, CDR1 is SGHKS and CDR2 YYEKEE (reference sequence). This CDR3 contains 17 residues. V dropped 4 bases and J dropped 5; count of bases not matched to a gene: 15. The CDR3 sequence is CASSPASTGTGRYGYTF. The CDR3 DNA reads TGTGCCAGCAGCCCCGCCAGCACCGGGACAGGGAGGTATGGCTACACCTTC.

CDR3 DNA sequence: TGTGCCAGCAGTTTAGGGGGCACCTTGAACACTGAAGCTTTCTTT. The encoded protein is CASSLGGTLNTEAFF. V usage is TRBV6-6 and J usage is TRBJ1-1, with 7 nucleotides matching TRBD1. The CDR3 contains 15 residues. The junction had 5 bases not matched to a gene; V was cut back by 4 bases and J by 0 bases. Germline CDR1 and CDR2: MNHNY and SVGAGI (reference sequence).

The rearrangement uses TRBV6-1 and TRBJ1-2, with 10 bases fitting TRBD1. The germline V gene encodes CDR1 MNHNS and CDR2 SASEGT. With V trimmed by 3 bases and J by 6 bases, 1 base remained unmatched. The CDR3 consists of 13 residues. The CDR3 coding sequence is TGTGCCAGCAGTGACGGGACAGGGGATGGCTACACCTTC. Protein: CASSDGTGDGYTF.

This clone occurred a few times. The chain couples TRBV20-1 to TRBJ1-3, with D unclear. V was shortened by 4 bases and J by 4 bases, with 5 bases between the two germline ends. CDR3 length: 11 amino acids. Germline V CDR1 and CDR2: DFQATT, SNEGSKA (reference sequence). The CDR3 nucleotides read TGCAGTGCTACGGACGGAAACACCATATATTTT. Encoded protein: CSATDGNTIYF.